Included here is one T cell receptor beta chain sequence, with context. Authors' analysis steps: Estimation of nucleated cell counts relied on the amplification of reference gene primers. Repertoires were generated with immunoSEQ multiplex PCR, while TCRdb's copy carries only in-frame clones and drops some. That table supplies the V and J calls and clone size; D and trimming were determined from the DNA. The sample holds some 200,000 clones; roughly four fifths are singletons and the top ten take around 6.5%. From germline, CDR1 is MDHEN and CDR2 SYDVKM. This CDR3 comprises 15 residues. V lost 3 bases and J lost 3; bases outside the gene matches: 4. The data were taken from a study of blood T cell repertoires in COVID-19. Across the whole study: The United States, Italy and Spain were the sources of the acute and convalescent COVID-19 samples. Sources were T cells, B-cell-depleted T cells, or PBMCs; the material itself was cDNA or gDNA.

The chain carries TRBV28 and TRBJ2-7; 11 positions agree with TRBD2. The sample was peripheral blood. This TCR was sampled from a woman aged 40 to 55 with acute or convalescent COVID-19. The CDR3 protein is CASSFWTSGYYEQYF. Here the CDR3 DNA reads TGTGCCAGCAGTTTCTGGACTAGCGGGTACTACGAGCAGTACTTC.